This note documents a single T cell receptor beta chain sequence. The table lists this clone with a count of one. The clone's antigen remains unknown. No much larger clone is present one base from it, and per-base qualities are unavailable. One collaborating source in Seattle enrolled patients while the patients were actively infected and followed the patients over time throughout the course of disease. Whole blood was collected in K2EDTA tubes by collaborating institutions according to the institutions' own protocols. Collaborator samples were shipped for TCRbeta analysis as frozen whole blood, isolated PBMCs, or DNA extracted from either sample type. The sample belongs to a study of blood T cell repertoires in COVID-19 (dated by TCRdb to about 2020). Broadly, across the study: The collaborator samples originated in the United States, Italy and Spain and spanned the acute and convalescent phases of COVID-19. The samples were drawn from the first 160 participants of the ongoing ImmuneRACE study and from 950 to 1,500 subjects provided by 6 global collaborators. The repertoires were released in a freely available public database meant as a resource for research on the immune response to SARS-CoV-2. Nearly every sample came with metadata listing a de-identified subject ID, COVID-19 status, age in years and sex. Where available, HLA class I and class II types were taken from metadata supplied by the sample provider and were not determined by assay-based typing. Subjects who had been exposed to COVID-19, were actively infected with it, or had recovered from it provided the deeply sampled blood TCRbeta repertoires that made up the dataset. The material from the prospective study consisted of cDNA or gDNA derived from T cells, B-cell-depleted T cells, or PBMCs. What the study reported, not specific to this receptor: How much clinical and demographic metadata was included differed by source and by participant, and the metadata was provided uncurated.

There are 14 amino acids in the CDR3, from cysteine to phenylalanine inclusive. CDR3 DNA only is kept here, 42 bases in frame from base 1. The CDR1 and CDR2 encoded by the germline V gene are MRHNA and SNTAGT. The V and J ends are trimmed by 5 bases and 1 base, leaving 10 bases between them. The immunoSEQ Assay, a bias-controlled multiplex PCR, was used to amplify TCRbeta CDR3 regions from genomic DNA. In the authors' own workflow: Nucleated cell counts per sample were estimated from amplification of reference gene primers within the assay. Sequence reads were collapsed and filtered to measure the absolute abundance of every unique TCRbeta CDR3 rearrangement. For each sample, productive Simpson clonality was calculated as the square root of Simpson's diversity index across productive rearrangements. In its TCRdb copy, this immuneACCESS table keeps in-frame sequences only and misses some clones. Where compared with another copy, unresolved V genes explain less than half of these, and the others have no known cause. That table supplies the V and J calls and clone size; D and trimming were determined from the DNA. The table for this sample lists around 340,000 clones; approximately 89% of them were counted only once. The leading ten clones occupy 3.9% of the sample.

Sequencing was carried out using peripheral blood. The receptor comes from a woman aged 55-70 years with COVID-19, enrolled during active disease. Recombination connected TRBV6-4 to TRBJ2-3, and perhaps TRBD2 as D gene, on 6 matching bases. The CDR3 amino acid sequence is: CASSSWGGTDTQYF. The DNA sequence is as follows: TGTGCCAGCAGTTCGTGGGGGGGCACAGATACGCAGTATTTT.